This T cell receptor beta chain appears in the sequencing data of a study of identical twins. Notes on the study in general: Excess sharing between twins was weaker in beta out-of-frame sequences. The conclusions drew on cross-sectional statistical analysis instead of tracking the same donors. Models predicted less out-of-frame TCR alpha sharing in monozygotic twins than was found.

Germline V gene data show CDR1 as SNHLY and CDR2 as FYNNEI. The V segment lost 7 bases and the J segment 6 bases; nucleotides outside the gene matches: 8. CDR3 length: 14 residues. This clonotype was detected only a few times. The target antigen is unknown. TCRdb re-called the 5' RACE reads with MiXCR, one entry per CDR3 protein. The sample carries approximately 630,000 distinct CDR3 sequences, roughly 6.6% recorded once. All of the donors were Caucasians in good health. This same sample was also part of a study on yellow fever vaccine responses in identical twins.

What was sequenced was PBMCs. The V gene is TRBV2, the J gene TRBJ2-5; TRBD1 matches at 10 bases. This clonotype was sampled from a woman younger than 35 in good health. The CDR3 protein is CASTQTGGLQTQYF. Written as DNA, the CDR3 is TGTGCCAGCACTCAGACAGGGGGCCTGCAGACCCAGTACTTC.